This T cell receptor beta chain derives from a study of T cells after yellow fever vaccination. Findings and caveats of the study: The bulk population could contribute abundant contaminating clonotypes to FACS-sorted repertoires.

This clonotype was counted only a few times. Antigen specificity is unknown. 5'RACE template switching generated TCR cDNA, adding a universal primer site and UMIs. TCRdb reprocessed the 5' RACE reads via MiXCR and lists one record per CDR3 protein. The sample yields around 100,000 distinct CDR3 sequences, approximately 5.5% seen once. This CDR3 has 18 residues. V lost 0 bases, J lost 5 bases, and 13 bases stayed unmatched. The V gene's germline CDR1 is SGHDN and CDR2 FVKESK. The chain links TRBV14 to TRBJ2-3, with 8 bases identical to TRBD1. Source: CD8+ T cells sorted from PBMCs, taken 10 days after the yellow fever booster vaccination. The receptor was derived from a man between 18 and 29 years old who received the YFV17D yellow fever vaccine. The CDR3 nucleotides read TGTGCCAGCAGCCAAGATTGGGAAGGACAGGGCGGTGTAGATACGCAGTATTTT. It is translated as CASSQDWEGQGGVDTQYF.